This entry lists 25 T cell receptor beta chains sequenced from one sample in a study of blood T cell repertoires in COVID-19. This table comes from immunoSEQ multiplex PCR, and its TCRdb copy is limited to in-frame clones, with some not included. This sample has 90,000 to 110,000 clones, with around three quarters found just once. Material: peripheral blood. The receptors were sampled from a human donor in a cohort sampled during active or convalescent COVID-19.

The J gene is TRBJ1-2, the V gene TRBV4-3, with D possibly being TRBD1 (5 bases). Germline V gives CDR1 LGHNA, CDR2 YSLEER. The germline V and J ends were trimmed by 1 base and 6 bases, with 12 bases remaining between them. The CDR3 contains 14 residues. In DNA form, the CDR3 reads TGCGCCAGCAGCCAAGGACCAGGGCGCCATGGCTACACCTTC. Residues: CASSQGPGRHGYTF.

CDR3 coding DNA: TGTGCCAGCAGCTTCTCCCCCCTAGCGGGAGCCCCCGGGGAGCTGTTTTTT. Its translation is CASSFSPLAGAPGELFF. J is TRBJ2-2 and V is TRBV5-6, with 10 bases lining up with TRBD2. The germline V gene has CDR1 SGHDT and CDR2 YYEEEE. With 2 bases clipped from V and 6 bases from J, the junction kept 10 bases outside the gene matches. The CDR3 is made up of 17 amino acids.

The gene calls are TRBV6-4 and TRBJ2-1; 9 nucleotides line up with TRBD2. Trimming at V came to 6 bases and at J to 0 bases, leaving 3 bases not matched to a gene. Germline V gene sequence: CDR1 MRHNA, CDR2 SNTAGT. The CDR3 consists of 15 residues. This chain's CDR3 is CASRARGGSYNEQFF. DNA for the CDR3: TGTGCCAGCAGGGCGCGGGGGGGCTCCTACAATGAGCAGTTCTTC.

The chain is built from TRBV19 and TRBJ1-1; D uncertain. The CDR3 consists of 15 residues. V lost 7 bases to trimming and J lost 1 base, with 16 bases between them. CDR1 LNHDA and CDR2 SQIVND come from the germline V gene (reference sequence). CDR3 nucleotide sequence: TGTGCCAGTACGGATCGGGGATCAGCGAACACTGAAGCTTTCTTT. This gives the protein CASTDRGSANTEAFF.

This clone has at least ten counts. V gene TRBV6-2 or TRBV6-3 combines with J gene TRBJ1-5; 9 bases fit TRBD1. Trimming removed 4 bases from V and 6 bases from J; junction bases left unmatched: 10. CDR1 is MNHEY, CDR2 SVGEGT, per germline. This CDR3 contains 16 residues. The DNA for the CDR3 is TGTGCCAGCAGTTCCTTAGACAGGGGGTCTTTTCAGCCCCAGCATTTT. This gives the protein CASSSLDRGSFQPQHF.

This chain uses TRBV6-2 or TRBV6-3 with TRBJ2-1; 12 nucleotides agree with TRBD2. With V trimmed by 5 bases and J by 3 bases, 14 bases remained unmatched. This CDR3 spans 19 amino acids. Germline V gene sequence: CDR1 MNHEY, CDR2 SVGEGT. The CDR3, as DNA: TGTGCCAGCAGTCGCCCGGGACTAGCGGGCCCCTCCCGCTACAATGAGCAGTTCTTC. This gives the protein CASSRPGLAGPSRYNEQFF.

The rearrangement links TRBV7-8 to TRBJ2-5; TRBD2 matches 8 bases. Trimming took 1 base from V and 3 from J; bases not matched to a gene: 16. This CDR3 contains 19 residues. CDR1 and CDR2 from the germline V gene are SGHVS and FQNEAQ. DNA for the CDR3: TGTGCCAGCAGCTTAGGTTCGGGGGGGGCCCTGGATACCAAAGAGACCCAGTACTTC. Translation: CASSLGSGGALDTKETQYF.

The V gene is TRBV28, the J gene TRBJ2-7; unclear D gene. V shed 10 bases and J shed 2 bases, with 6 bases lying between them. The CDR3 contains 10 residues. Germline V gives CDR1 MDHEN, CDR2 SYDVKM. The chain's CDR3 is CATSAYEQYF. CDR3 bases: TGTGCCACCAGCGCCTACGAGCAGTACTTC.

The CDR3 DNA reads TGTGCCAGCAGGGCTAGCGGGAGTGTTGAGCAGTTCTTC. Its translation: CASRASGSVEQFF. The chain has TRBV27 and TRBJ2-1; 10 bases agree with TRBD2. The V and J ends lost 6 bases and 9 bases, in that order; junction bases with no gene match: 5. CDR1 and CDR2 (germline): MNHEY, SMNVEV (reference sequence). The CDR3 has 13 amino acids.

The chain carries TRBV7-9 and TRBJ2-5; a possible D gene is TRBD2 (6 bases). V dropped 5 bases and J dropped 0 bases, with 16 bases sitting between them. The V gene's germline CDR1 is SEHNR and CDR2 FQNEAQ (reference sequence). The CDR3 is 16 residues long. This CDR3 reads CASSPWAGLYQETQYF. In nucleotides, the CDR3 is TGTGCCAGCAGCCCCTGGGCGGGGTTATACCAAGAGACCCAGTACTTC.

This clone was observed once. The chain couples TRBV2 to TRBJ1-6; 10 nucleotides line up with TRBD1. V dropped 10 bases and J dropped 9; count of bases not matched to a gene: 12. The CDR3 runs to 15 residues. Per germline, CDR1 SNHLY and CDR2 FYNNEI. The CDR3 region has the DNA TGTGCCACCCAAGGACAGGGGGGGATGGGTTCACCCCTCCACTTT. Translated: CATQGQGGMGSPLHF. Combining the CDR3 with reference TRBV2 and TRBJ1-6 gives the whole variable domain EPEVTQTPSHQVTQMGQEVILRCVPISNHLYFYWYRQILGQKVEFLVSFYNNEISEKSEIFDDQFSVERPDGSNFTLKIRSTKLEDSAMYFCATQGQGGMGSPLHFGNGTRLTVT.

The CDR3 sequence is CARGDEQYF. CDR3 coding DNA: TGTGCCAGAGGGGACGAGCAGTACTTC. The chain employs TRBV21-1 and TRBJ2-7; the table's D call, TRBD1, was not checked against the DNA. TRBV21-1 is annotated as a pseudogene. This CDR3 comprises 9 residues.

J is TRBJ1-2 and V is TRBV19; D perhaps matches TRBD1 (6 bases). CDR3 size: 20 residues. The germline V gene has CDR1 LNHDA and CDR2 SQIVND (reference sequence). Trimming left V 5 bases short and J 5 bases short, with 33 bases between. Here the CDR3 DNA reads TGTGCCAGTAGTCAACCCGTCTTAAAACCCGGGACATCCGGCATATATGGCTACACCTTC. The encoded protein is CASSQPVLKPGTSGIYGYTF.

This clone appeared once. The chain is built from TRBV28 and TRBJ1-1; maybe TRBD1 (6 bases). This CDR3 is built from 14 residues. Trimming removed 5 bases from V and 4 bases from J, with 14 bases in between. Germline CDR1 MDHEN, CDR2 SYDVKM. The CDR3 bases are TGTGCCAGCAGTCCCGGACAGATAGGCACTGAAGCTTTCTTT. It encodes CASSPGQIGTEAFF.

The CDR3 here is CASSLRQTGNEQFF. The CDR3 DNA reads as TGTGCCAGCAGCTTGCGCCAAACAGGGAATGAGCAGTTCTTC. The V call is TRBV7-9, the J call TRBJ2-1; tentative D call: TRBD1 (6 bases). Between the trimmed V and J ends, which lost 3 bases and 7 bases, there was a span of 13 bases. The CDR3 totals 14 residues. Germline V gene data show CDR1 as SEHNR and CDR2 as FQNEAQ (reference sequence).

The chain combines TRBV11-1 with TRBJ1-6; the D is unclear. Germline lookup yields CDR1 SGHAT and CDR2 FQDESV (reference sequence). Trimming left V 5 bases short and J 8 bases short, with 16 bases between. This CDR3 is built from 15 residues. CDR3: CASSARTGGDSPLHF. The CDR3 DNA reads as TGTGCCAGCAGCGCCCGGACCGGCGGGGATTCACCCCTCCACTTT.

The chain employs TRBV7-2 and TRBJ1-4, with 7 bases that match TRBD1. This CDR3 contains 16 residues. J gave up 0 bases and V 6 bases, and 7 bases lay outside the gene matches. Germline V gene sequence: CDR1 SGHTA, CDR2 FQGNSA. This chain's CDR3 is CASRRQGQTTNEKLFF. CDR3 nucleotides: TGTGCCAGCAGGCGCCAGGGACAGACAACTAATGAAAAACTGTTTTTT.

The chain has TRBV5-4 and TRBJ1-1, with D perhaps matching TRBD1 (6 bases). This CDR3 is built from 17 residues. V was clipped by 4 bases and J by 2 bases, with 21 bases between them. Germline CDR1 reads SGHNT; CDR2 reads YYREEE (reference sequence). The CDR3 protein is CASSEPQGTGSNTEAFF. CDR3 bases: TGTGCCAGCAGCGAACCACAGGGTACTGGCTCAAACACTGAAGCTTTCTTT.

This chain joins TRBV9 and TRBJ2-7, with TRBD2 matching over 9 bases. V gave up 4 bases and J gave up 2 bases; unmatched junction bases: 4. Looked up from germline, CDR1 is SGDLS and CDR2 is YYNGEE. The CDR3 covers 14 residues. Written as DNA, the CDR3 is TGTGCCAGCAGCATGGGACTAGCAGCCTACGAGCAGTACTTC. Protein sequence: CASSMGLAAYEQYF. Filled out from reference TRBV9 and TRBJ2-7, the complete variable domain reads DSGVTQTPKHLITATGQRVTLRCSPRSGDLSVYWYQQSLDQGLQFLIQYYNGEERAKGNILERFSAQQFPDLHSELNLSSLELGDSALYFCASSMGLAAYEQYFGPGTRLTVT.

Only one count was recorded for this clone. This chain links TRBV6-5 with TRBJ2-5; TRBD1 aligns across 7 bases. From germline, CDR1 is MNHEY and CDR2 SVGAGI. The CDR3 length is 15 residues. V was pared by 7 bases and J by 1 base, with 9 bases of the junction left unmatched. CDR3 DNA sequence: TGTGCCAGCAAAAGACAGGGTCCCCCCCAAGAGACCCAGTACTTC. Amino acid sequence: CASKRQGPPQETQYF.

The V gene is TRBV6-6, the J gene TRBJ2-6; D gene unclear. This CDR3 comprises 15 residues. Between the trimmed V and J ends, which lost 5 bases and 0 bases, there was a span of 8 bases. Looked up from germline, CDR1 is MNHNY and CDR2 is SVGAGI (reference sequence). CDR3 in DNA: TGTGCCAGCAGTCGGAGAGTCTCTGGGGCCAACGTCCTGACTTTC. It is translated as CASSRRVSGANVLTF.

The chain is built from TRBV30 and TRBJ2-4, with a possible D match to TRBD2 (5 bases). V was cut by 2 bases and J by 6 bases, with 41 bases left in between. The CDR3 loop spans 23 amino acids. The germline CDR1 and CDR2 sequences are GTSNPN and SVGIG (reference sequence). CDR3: CAWSTPNRLGSAVSISYANIQYF. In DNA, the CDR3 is TGTGCCTGGAGTACCCCGAACCGTTTGGGTTCAGCGGTGTCCATCAGCTACGCAAACATTCAGTACTTC.

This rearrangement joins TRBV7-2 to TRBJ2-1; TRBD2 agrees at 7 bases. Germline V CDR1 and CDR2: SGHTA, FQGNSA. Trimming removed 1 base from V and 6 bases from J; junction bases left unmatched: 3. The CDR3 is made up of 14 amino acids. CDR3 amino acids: CASSLGLAPNEQFF. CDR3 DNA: TGTGCCAGCAGCTTAGGACTAGCCCCCAATGAGCAGTTCTTC.

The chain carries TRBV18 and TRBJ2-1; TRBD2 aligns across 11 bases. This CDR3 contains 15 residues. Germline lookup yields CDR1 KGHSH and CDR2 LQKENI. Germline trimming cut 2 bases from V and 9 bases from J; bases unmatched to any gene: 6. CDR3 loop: CASSPRLAGWGEQFF. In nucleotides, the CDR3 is TGTGCCAGCTCACCAAGACTAGCGGGATGGGGTGAGCAGTTCTTC.

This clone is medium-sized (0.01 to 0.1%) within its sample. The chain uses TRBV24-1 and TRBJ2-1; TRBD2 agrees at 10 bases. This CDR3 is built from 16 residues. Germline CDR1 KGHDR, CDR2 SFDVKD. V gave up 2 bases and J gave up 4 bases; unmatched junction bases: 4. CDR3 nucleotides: TGTGCCACCAGTGATTCTACTAGCGGGGCGTACAATGAGCAGTTCTTC. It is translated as CATSDSTSGAYNEQFF.